What follows describes a single T cell receptor (beta chain). No antigen is known for it. The sample comes from a study of a mutant IDH1 vaccine in newly diagnosed glioma. Study-level background: Males made up 62.5% and females about 40% of treated patients, whose mean age was around 41 years. Those enrolled had earlier been treated with radiotherapy, temozolomide, or both, mostly both. Overall study results and limits: Seemingly, pseudoprogression had no relation to changes in the top peripheral T cell clonotypes.

The time point was: baseline, week 1 (first vaccination visit). Treatment defined: pre-vaccination baseline after standard-of-care therapy. Donors had new IDH1-mutant astrocytomas of WHO grade 3 or 4 (ATRX-lost). Measured with immunoSEQ multiplex PCR; TCRdb has only the in-frame clones, and not every one. Seen here are 68,000 or so clones, 79% observed once, and the top ten hold approximately 8%. Germline lookup yields CDR1 SNHLY and CDR2 FYNNEI. This CDR3 is 14 amino acids long. This receptor was identified in a man aged 50-60 years with glioma. The sequencing here drew on PBMCs, taken from a glioma patient treated with radiotherapy, temozolomide or both. The chain is built from TRBV2 and TRBJ1-2; the match to TRBD1 covers 7 bases. CDR3 DNA: TGTGCGGAGGGAGGGGGCGTCGGGAGTTATGGCTACACCTTC. Its translation is CAEGGGVGSYGYTF.